This TCR beta chain was documented in a study of shared clonotypes between healthy human individuals. Using immunoSEQ multiplex PCR, the repertoire was profiled, and TCRdb retains in-frame clones only, with some absent. This table holds some 630,000 clones, approximately 75% found once. V gave up 2 bases and J gave up 6 bases; unmatched junction bases: 4. The germline V gene encodes CDR1 KGHSH and CDR2 LQKENI. The CDR3 sequence is 13 residues long. The TCR originated in a woman in her twenties or thirties in good health. Material for sequencing was memory CD4+ T cells sorted from blood. Subset indicated: CD45RA-negative fraction. V gene TRBV18 combines with J gene TRBJ2-7; 7 positions match TRBD1. CDR3 DNA: TGTGCCAGCTCACCAGACAGGGTGGTCGAGCAGTACTTC. Translating it yields CASSPDRVVEQYF. Drawing the rest from reference TRBV18 and TRBJ2-7, the complete variable domain is NAGVMQNPRHLVRRRGQEARLRCSPMKGHSHVYWYRQLPEEGLKFMVYLQKENIIDESGMPKERFSAEFPKEGPSILRIQQVVRGDSAAYFCASSPDRVVEQYFGPGTRLTVT.